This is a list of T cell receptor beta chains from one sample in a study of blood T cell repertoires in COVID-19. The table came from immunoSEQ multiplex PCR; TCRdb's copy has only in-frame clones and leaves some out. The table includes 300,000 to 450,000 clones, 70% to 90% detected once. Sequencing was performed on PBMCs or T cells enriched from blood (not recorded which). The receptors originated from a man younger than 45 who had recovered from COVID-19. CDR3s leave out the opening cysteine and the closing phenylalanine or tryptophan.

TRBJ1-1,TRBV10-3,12,AISAKQVNTEAF
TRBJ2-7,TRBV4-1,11,ASSRLEGYEQY
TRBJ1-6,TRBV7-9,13,ASSLGGTGGSPLH
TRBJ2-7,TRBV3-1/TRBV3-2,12,ASSPSQSRYEQY
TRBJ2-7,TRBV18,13,ASSPLGLGTYEQY
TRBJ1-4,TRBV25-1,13,ASRGETGLNEKLF
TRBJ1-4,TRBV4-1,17,ASSQERGKGGGDNEKLF
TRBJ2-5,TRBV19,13,ASSSAGGGGETQY
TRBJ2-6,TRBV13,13,ASSPRVSGANVLT
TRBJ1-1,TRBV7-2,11,ASSLSGGTEAF
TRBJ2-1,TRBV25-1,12,ASSELTGFNEQF
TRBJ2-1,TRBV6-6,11,ASSPLQSNEQF
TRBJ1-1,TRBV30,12,AWSVSGTLPFAF
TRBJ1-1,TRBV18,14,ASSPFGTGIGGEAF
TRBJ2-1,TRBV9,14,ASSVVSGGTYNEQF
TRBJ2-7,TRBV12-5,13,ASGLRDGTASEQY
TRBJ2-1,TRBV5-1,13,ASSLDASGYNEQF
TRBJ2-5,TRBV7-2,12,ASSSTGIQETQY
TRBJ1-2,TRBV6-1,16,ASSDSRVGGQRPYGYT
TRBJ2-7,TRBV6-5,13,ASRYGAERSYEQY
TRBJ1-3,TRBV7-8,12,ASSLAGGGNTIY
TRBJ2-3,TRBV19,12,ASSIWTGADTQY
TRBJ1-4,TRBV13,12,ASSKGQGGEKLF
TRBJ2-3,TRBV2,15,ASSEVRGGGPTDTQY
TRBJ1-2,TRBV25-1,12,ASSGTGGVSGYT
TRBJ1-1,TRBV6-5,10,ASSYGGTEAF
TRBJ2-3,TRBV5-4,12,ASSRGGSTDTQY
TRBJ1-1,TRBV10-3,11,AISELGDTEAF
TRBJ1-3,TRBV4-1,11,ASSQDIGNTIY
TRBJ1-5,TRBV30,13,AWSTTGTVNQPQH
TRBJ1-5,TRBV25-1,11,ASSERGSQPQH
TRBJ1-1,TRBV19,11,ASSGRPGTEAF
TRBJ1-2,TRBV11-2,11,ASSPGQLNGYT
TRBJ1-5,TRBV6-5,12,ASRRLDSNQPQH
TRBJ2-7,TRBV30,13,AWMTPGTGLYEQY
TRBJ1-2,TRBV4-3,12,ASSRSDSPYGYT
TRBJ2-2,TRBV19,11,ASQGGGAGELF
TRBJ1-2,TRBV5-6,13,ASSLAAVTRHGYT
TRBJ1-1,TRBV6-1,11,ASSERPDTEAF
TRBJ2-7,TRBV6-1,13,ASSEGGTYSYEQY
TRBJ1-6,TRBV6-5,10,ASSFNNSPLH
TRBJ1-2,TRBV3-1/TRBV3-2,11,ASSPGQAYGYT
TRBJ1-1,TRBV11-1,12,ASSLGQMNTEAF